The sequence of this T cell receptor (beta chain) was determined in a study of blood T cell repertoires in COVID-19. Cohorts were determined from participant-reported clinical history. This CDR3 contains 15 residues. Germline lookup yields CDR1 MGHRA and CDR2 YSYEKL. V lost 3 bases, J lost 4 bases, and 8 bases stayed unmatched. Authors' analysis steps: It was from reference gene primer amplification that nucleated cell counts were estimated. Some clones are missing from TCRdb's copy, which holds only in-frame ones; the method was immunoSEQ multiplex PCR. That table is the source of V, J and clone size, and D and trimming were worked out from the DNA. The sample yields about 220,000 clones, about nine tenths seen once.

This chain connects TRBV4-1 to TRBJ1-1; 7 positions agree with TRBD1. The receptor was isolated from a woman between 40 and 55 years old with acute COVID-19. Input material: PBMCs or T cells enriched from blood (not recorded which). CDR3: CASSQTGLYRTEAFF. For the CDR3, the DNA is TGCGCCAGCAGCCAGACAGGGCTGTATCGCACTGAAGCTTTCTTT.